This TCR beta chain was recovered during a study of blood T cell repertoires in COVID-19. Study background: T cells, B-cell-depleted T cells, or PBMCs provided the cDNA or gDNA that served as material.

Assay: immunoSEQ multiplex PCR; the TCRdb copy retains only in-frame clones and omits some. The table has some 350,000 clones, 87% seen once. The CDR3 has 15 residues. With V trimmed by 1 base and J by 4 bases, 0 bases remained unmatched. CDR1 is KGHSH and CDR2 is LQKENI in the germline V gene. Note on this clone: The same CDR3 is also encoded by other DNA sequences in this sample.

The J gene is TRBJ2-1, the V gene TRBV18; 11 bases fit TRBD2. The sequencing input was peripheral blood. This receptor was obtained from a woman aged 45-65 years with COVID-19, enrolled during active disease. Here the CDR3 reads CASSPLAGGYNEQFF. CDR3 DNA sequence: TGTGCCAGCTCACCACTAGCGGGAGGGTACAATGAGCAGTTCTTC.